Shown below are 13 T cell receptor beta chains from a single sample sequenced in a study of blood T cells in healthy people across ages. Primers used in a second PCR of roughly 6 to 11 cycles were a sample-barcoded 5' primer and a J-beta primer mix. Via MiXCR, TCRdb re-called the 5' RACE reads, giving one row per CDR3 protein. The data hold 540,000 or so distinct CDR3 sequences, with 25% to 30% observed a single time. Sequencing was done on a sample of blood. These receptors originate from a woman between 65 and 79 years old in good health.

The V and J genes are TRBV29-1 and TRBJ1-2; 10 bases line up with TRBD1. The CDR3 length is 13 residues. Per the germline V gene, CDR1 is SQVTM and CDR2 is ANQGSEA. The V and J ends lost 7 bases and 7 bases, in that order; junction bases with no gene match: 9. This CDR3 is CSDHQTGGTGYTF. The CDR3 nucleotides read TGCAGCGACCACCAGACAGGGGGCACTGGCTACACCTTC.

This clonotype has more than one count but fewer than ten. V and J are TRBV20-1 and TRBJ1-5; D might be TRBD1 (6 bases). Trimming pared 5 bases from V and 2 bases from J, leaving 10 bases between. This CDR3 spans 13 amino acids. CDR1 is DFQATT, CDR2 SNEGSKA, per germline (reference sequence). CDR3 loop: CSARTDGNQPQHF. In DNA, the CDR3 is TGCAGTGCTCGGACAGATGGCAATCAGCCCCAGCATTTT.

This chain links TRBV7-3 with TRBJ2-2, with D perhaps matching TRBD1 (5 bases). The CDR3 has 17 amino acids. The germline gives CDR1 SGHTA, CDR2 FQGTGA. Between the trimmed V and J ends, which lost 5 bases and 4 bases, there was a span of 20 bases. CDR3 loop: CASSRGHTGAGTGELFF. The CDR3 DNA is TGTGCCAGCAGCCGAGGTCATACAGGTGCAGGCACCGGGGAGCTGTTTTTT.

In its sample, this clonotype was seen a few times. V and J are TRBV20-1 and TRBJ2-5; D ambiguous. The CDR3 is 14 amino acids. V lost 1 base and J lost 9, with 18 bases in between. The germline CDR1 and CDR2 sequences are DFQATT and SNEGSKA (reference sequence). The CDR3 nucleotides read TGCAGTGCTAGAGTTTCAGGCTCTGGTGGGGCCCAGTACTTC. Its protein product is CSARVSGSGGAQYF.

This clonotype was observed a handful of times. The J gene is TRBJ2-7, the V gene TRBV12-3 or TRBV12-4; TRBD2 is a possible D gene (7 bases). Trimming took 5 bases from V and 2 from J, leaving 16 bases between them. The CDR3 extends over 15 amino acids. The chain's CDR3 is CASSPVGGATYEQYF. The DNA for the CDR3 is TGTGCCAGCAGTCCCGTAGGGGGGGCCACCTACGAGCAGTACTTC.

This clonotype has at least ten counts. This sequence joins TRBV4-2 and TRBJ2-3; TRBD1 or TRBD2 may be the D gene (5 bases each). The CDR3 has 17 amino acids. Germline assignment: CDR1 LGHNA and CDR2 YNFKEQ. Trimming removed 4 bases from V and 5 bases from J, with 22 bases in between. In nucleotides, the CDR3 is TGTGCCAGCAGCCTTTCCGACGGGACCCAGGTAGTAGATACGCAGTATTTT. Amino acid sequence: CASSLSDGTQVVDTQYF.

The chain couples TRBV28 to TRBJ2-1; TRBD2 matches 8 bases. Per the germline V gene, CDR1 is MDHEN and CDR2 is SYDVKM. The CDR3 consists of 12 residues. Trimming cost V 11 bases and J 10 bases; bases outside gene matches: 10. The CDR3 DNA follows: TGTGCCGGAACAGCGGGAGATGGGGAGCAGTTCTTC. It yields the protein CAGTAGDGEQFF.

This clonotype came up a few times. The chain has TRBV5-1 and TRBJ2-7; 8 positions agree with TRBD2. The CDR3 consists of 15 residues. Germline V gene data show CDR1 as SGHRS and CDR2 as YFSETQ. After removal of 6 bases from V and 1 base from J, the junction contained 9 bases not matched to a gene. CDR3 DNA sequence: TGCGCCAGCACGAGCCAAGCGGGGGCGTCCTACGAGCAGTACTTC. This translates into CASTSQAGASYEQYF.

There are a few counts of this clonotype. The chain uses TRBV20-1 and TRBJ2-3, with D perhaps matching TRBD2 (6 bases). The germline gives CDR1 DFQATT, CDR2 SNEGSKA (reference sequence). Trimming shortened V by 4 bases and J by 4 bases, and 21 bases separated the two germline ends. CDR3 length equals 16 residues. CDR3 amino acids: CSANPKLAPSADTQYF. The DNA of the CDR3 is TGCAGTGCTAACCCCAAACTAGCCCCCAGCGCAGATACGCAGTATTTT.

A few counts support this clonotype. V is TRBV20-1 and J is TRBJ2-5, with D perhaps matching TRBD2 (5 bases). The J call is in doubt because the DNA end fits TRBJ2-1 better. The CDR3 totals 14 residues. The germline V gene encodes CDR1 DFQATT and CDR2 SNEGSKA (reference sequence). The CDR3 spells CSARPPGTYNEQFF. CDR3 sequence (DNA): TGCAGTGCTCGTCCCCCGGGGACCTACAATGAGCAGTTCTTC.

For this clonotype: This sequence may be a read error, since a much larger clone differs from it by one base. J is TRBJ1-5 and V is TRBV12-3 or TRBV12-4; D possibly corresponds to TRBD1 (6 bases). The V end lost 3 bases, the J end lost 2 bases, and 11 bases lay between the germline ends. The CDR3 covers 15 residues. The CDR3 loop is CASSFLAGGNQPQHF. The CDR3 DNA reads as TGTGCCAGCAGTTTTCTTGCAGGGGGCAATCAGCCCCAGCATTTT.

This clonotype was seen ten or more times. The chain couples TRBV15 to TRBJ2-5, with D possibly TRBD2 on 7 matching bases. Trimming left V 5 bases short and J 4 bases short, with 14 bases between. Germline loops: CDR1 LNHNV, CDR2 YYDKDF (reference sequence). The CDR3 is 14 residues long. The CDR3 sequence: CATSLKGGGETQYF. For the CDR3, the DNA is TGTGCCACCAGCCTAAAGGGAGGGGGAGAGACCCAGTACTTC. Together with reference TRBV15 and TRBJ2-5, the CDR3 gives the full variable domain: DAMVIQNPRYQVTQFGKPVTLSCSQTLNHNVMYWYQQKSSQAPKLLFHYYDKDFNNEADTPDNFQSRRPNTSFCFLDIRSPGLGDTAMYLCATSLKGGGETQYFGPGTRLLVL.

This clonotype has more than one count but fewer than ten. J is TRBJ1-1 and V is TRBV7-2; no clear D. Germline CDR1 is SGHTA and CDR2 is FQGNSA. There are 14 residues in the CDR3. The germline V and J ends were trimmed by 0 bases and 4 bases, with 9 bases remaining between them. The CDR3 spells CASSLALVGTEAFF. The CDR3, as DNA: TGTGCCAGCAGCTTAGCGCTGGTGGGCACTGAAGCTTTCTTT.